The present T cell receptor beta chain was sequenced within a study of cytomegalovirus exposure and HLA in healthy donors. The PCR used 60 Vbeta and 13 Jbeta primers. Per the original methods: Later reanalysis found tens of millions of unique TCR beta chains, around 9.9 million of them shared. Clones were read by immunoSEQ multiplex PCR, and TCRdb kept only the in-frame ones, dropping some. V and J calls and clone size follow that table, whereas D and trimming were derived from the DNA. The sample includes around 130,000 clones, over 75% seen only once; the top ten take under 2%. As concerns this clone: Its specificity is unknown.

The study, taken as a whole, reports: TCR beta chains numbering some 160 were designated cytomegalovirus-associated. Later work found that TCR association rates differed between HLA loci; DRB1 had the most and HLA-C the fewest. Within the data, a cluster of highly shared sequence variants was likely a sequencing artifact.

The TCR was taken from a boy under 18 in good health and CMV-seronegative. The sequencing input was PBMCs.

This CDR3 reads CAISEPLTGEAFF. CDR3 sequence (DNA): TGTGCCATCAGTGAGCCCTTGACAGGGGAGGCTTTCTTT. The chain recombines TRBV10-3 with TRBJ1-1, with 8 positions matching TRBD1. CDR1 and CDR2 from the germline V gene are ENHRY and SYGVKD. The CDR3 has 13 amino acids. V was pared by 2 bases and J by 11 bases, with 7 bases of the junction left unmatched.